This T cell receptor (beta chain) was observed in a study of T-cell memory formation after mild COVID-19 (dated by TCRdb to the early 2020s). Some background on the complete study: TCR sequence clusters from the two donors were largely donor specific. T-cell clones expanding and contracting after mild COVID-19 in two donors were tracked by longitudinal TCRalpha and TCRbeta repertoire sequencing. The cohort comprised two young, previously healthy adult volunteers, one female and one male.

V lost 5 bases and J lost 4 bases, and the count of bases not matched to a germline gene is 9. Spanning cysteine to phenylalanine, the CDR3 consists of 15 amino acids. Kept here is only the CDR3 DNA, which spans 45 bases and is read in frame from base 1. Per the germline V gene (reference sequence), SEHNR is the CDR1 and FQNEAQ is the CDR2. Summary of the overall study and its limitations: Clones contracting from day 15 to 85 had balanced CD4/CD8 phenotypes, while a second wave expanding from day 15 to 37 was biased towards CD4+. The second-wave clones that peaked on day 37 were not confirmed to be SARS-CoV-2 specific. Some responding clones were found in pre-infection memory, which suggests that pre-existing cross-reactive memory T cells took part in the SARS-CoV-2 response. Only two mild cases were covered by the study, and larger cohorts that include severe cases with pre-infection samples were considered necessary. Contracting CD4+ clones were located mainly in the CM and EM memory subsets, whereas CD8+ clones were found to be enriched in EMRA.

To note about this clonotype: It has no known antigen specificity. No per-base quality is available; no much larger clone lies one base away.

Ficoll-Paque density gradient centrifugation was used to isolate PBMCs. Sequencing used an Illumina NovaSeq 6000. cDNA libraries for TCRalpha and TCRbeta were prepared by 5'RACE using constant-segment primers, with sample barcodes and unique molecular identifiers added. RNA was extracted from every sample with Trizol reagent. Libraries were amplified in two PCR steps, with a second sample barcode and Illumina TruSeq adapters added in the second step. Sequencing of the libraries was done on an Illumina NovaSeq, producing 2 x 150 bp paired-end reads. The paper's processing steps were these. With migec v1.2.7, reads were demultiplexed and then collapsed into UMI-guided consensus sequences. With mixcr v2.1.11, UMI consensuses were aligned to TRA and TRB V and J templates and assembled into clonotypes. A clonotype was counted as expanded or contracted only when both edgeR and NoisET called the clonotype significant, with the noise models trained on biological replicates. For edgeR calls, the thresholds were a false discovery rate-adjusted p below 0.01 and a log2 fold-change of 1. As an exploratory analysis of dynamics, max-normalized trajectories of the 1000 most abundant clonotypes were examined by PCA with hierarchical clustering. Separately sequenced CD4+ and CD8+ repertoires were used to assign a CD4 or CD8 phenotype to each responding clone. TCRdb passed the public sequencing reads through fastp at Q25 and MiXCR, retaining productive beta sequences. Each entry merges the rows of one CDR3 protein and shows their most common DNA and genes. These V and J calls derive from TCRdb rather than the authors' analysis. The table for this sample lists around 340,000 distinct CDR3 sequences; around an eighth of them were counted only once. Of the sample, roughly 22% falls within the top ten clones.

The clonotype originates from a man between 18 and 35 years old who had mild COVID-19 (a few samples of this study predate the infection). The sample titles of this study are shuffled in the database, so cell type and time point are left out; the donor was told from shared clones. The receptor chain draws on TRBV7-9 and TRBJ1-1; a stretch of 8 junction bases matches TRBD1. Sequencing was done on a sample of PBMCs or a T cell subset sorted from them (not recorded which). The CDR3 protein sequence reads: CASSKPQGVSTEAFF. The DNA sequence follows: TGTGCCAGCAGCAAGCCACAGGGGGTTAGCACTGAAGCTTTCTTT.